These 26 T cell receptor beta chains were all obtained from the same sample, sequenced in a study of beta chain features in type 1 diabetes. Expressed TCRB transcripts were sequenced, since all the RNA that had been isolated was reverse transcribed. Only in-frame clones appear in the TCRdb table, and some are missing; sequencing was by immunoSEQ multiplex PCR. Of more than 100,000 clones detected, around 9% appear once; the ten largest clones hold around 0.7%. These TCRs are of unknown antigen specificity. Study-wide points: In every one of the four CD4+ subsets, TCRB CDR3s were moderately but significantly shorter in Type 1 diabetes patients.

Material for sequencing was central memory CD4+ T cells from blood. The receptors stem from a man aged 25-45 years with type 1 diabetes.

This clone was seen a few times. The chain carries TRBV19 and TRBJ2-1; weak D call: TRBD2 (6 bases). Germline V gene lookup returns CDR1 LNHDA and CDR2 SQIVND (reference sequence). This CDR3 has 12 residues. V dropped 4 bases and J dropped 12 bases, with 13 bases sitting between them. The CDR3 DNA follows: TGTGCCAGTAGTACCCCCGGGGGACCGCAGTTCTTC. It is translated as CASSTPGGPQFF. Filled out from reference TRBV19 and TRBJ2-1, the complete variable domain reads DGGITQSPKYLFRKEGQNVTLSCEQNLNHDAMYWYRQDPGQGLRLIYYSQIVNDFQKGDIAEGYSVSREKKESFPLTVTSAQKNPTAFYLCASSTPGGPQFFGPGTRLTVL.

This clone was observed a handful of times. The chain is built from TRBV5-1 and TRBJ2-5; a weak D match, TRBD1 (5 bases). Germline CDR1 reads SGHRS; CDR2 reads YFSETQ. This CDR3 has 14 amino acids. Deletions cut 4 bases from V and 2 bases from J, with 12 bases between. The CDR3 loop reads CASSLRDRQETQYF. In nucleotides, the CDR3 is TGCGCCAGCAGCCTTCGTGACAGACAAGAGACCCAGTACTTC.

This clone was found a few times. V and J are TRBV7-3 and TRBJ2-2; D is ambiguous. The CDR3 length is 13 residues. Germline CDR1 reads SGHTA; CDR2 reads FQGTGA. V dropped 5 bases and J dropped 7 bases, with 11 bases sitting between them. The DNA for the CDR3 is TGTGCCAGCAGCCTAAGTTGGAGCGGGGAGCTGTTTTTT. Amino acid sequence: CASSLSWSGELFF.

This clone was found a few times. The chain carries TRBV5-1 and TRBJ2-1; TRBD1 matches at 10 bases. The V segment lost 7 bases and the J segment 6 bases; nucleotides outside the gene matches: 10. The length of the CDR3 is 15 residues. Germline CDR1 reads SGHRS; CDR2 reads YFSETQ. The CDR3 DNA follows: TGCGCCAGCGCCCGGGACAGGGGCGAGGTCAATGAGCAGTTCTTC. As protein: CASARDRGEVNEQFF.

Worth noting for this clone: In the same sample, other DNA sequences code for this CDR3. The chain carries TRBV7-8 and TRBJ2-3; D is undetermined. Germline V lookup: CDR1 SGHVS, CDR2 FQNEAQ. With 0 bases removed from V and 6 bases from J, the gap between germline ends came to 4 bases. The CDR3 spans 12 residues. CDR3 sequence reads: CASSLARDTQYF. DNA for the CDR3: TGTGCCAGCAGCTTAGCGAGGGATACGCAGTATTTT. The full variable domain, completed using reference TRBV7-8 and TRBJ2-3, is GAGVSQSPRYKVAKRGQDVALRCDPISGHVSLFWYQQALGQGPEFLTYFQNEAQLDKSGLPSDRFFAERPEGSVSTLKIQRTQQEDSAVYLCASSLARDTQYFGPGTRLTVL.

There are a few counts of this clone. The chain is built from TRBV7-2 and TRBJ1-2, with 8 nucleotides matching TRBD1. The CDR3 is 16 amino acids. CDR1 SGHTA and CDR2 FQGNSA come from the germline V gene. V trimming: 2 bases; J trimming: 2 bases; junction bases outside the gene matches: 7. This CDR3 reads CASSLTRDRINYGYTF. The CDR3 nucleotides read TGTGCCAGCAGCTTAACCCGGGACAGGATAAACTATGGCTACACCTTC.

This clone occurred a few times. CDR3 sequence (DNA): TGTGCCAGCAGCTTAGTACTGGGGACTAGCATTGGGGTCGAGCAGTACTTC. Translated: CASSLVLGTSIGVEQYF. The chain links TRBV13 to TRBJ2-7; 9 nucleotides match TRBD2. The CDR3 is 17 residues long. The trim removed 1 base at V and 6 bases at J, leaving 13 bases unmatched. Germline V gene lookup returns CDR1 PRHDT and CDR2 FYEKMQ (reference sequence).

The chain recombines TRBV18 with TRBJ1-6; a weak D match, TRBD1 (6 bases). V was pared by 1 base and J by 7 bases, with 11 bases between. Per the germline V gene, CDR1 is KGHSH and CDR2 is LQKENI. The CDR3 consists of 15 residues. CDR3 DNA: TGTGCCAGCTCACCACGAGGGGGTATGAATTCACCCCTCCACTTT. Translated, it gives CASSPRGGMNSPLHF. Supplemented by reference TRBV18 and TRBJ1-6, the full variable domain reads NAGVMQNPRHLVRRRGQEARLRCSPMKGHSHVYWYRQLPEEGLKFMVYLQKENIIDESGMPKERFSAEFPKEGPSILRIQQVVRGDSAAYFCASSPRGGMNSPLHFGNGTRLTVT.

This clone was detected many times. CDR3: CASISGGENTGELFF. CDR3 bases: TGTGCCAGCATTAGCGGGGGGGAGAACACCGGGGAGCTGTTTTTT. The J gene is TRBJ2-2, the V gene TRBV28, with 11 bases fitting TRBD2. There are 15 residues in the CDR3. Germline CDR1 MDHEN, CDR2 SYDVKM. Trimming removed 7 bases from V and 1 base from J; junction bases left unmatched: 2.

This clone was seen more than once but under ten times. The chain uses TRBV7-9 and TRBJ2-4, with no clear D. The germline V and J ends were trimmed by 3 bases and 5 bases, with 14 bases remaining between them. The length of the CDR3 is 15 residues. In germline, CDR1 is SEHNR, CDR2 FQNEAQ (reference sequence). As DNA, the CDR3 is TGTGCCAGCAGCTTCGGTTCCGCCCCCGAAAACATTCAGTACTTC. Translated: CASSFGSAPENIQYF.

In this sample, this clone turned up a few times. The chain recombines TRBV7-2 with TRBJ2-7; 8 nucleotides align to TRBD1. The CDR3 totals 15 residues. Germline V CDR1 and CDR2: SGHTA, FQGNSA. The ends lost 0 bases at V and 2 bases at J; junction bases unmatched: 3. CDR3: CASSLAGTGPYEQYF. Written as DNA, the CDR3 is TGTGCCAGCAGCTTAGCCGGGACAGGCCCCTACGAGCAGTACTTC.

The rearrangement joins TRBV7-2 to TRBJ2-5, with 13 bases matching TRBD2. Germline loops: CDR1 SGHTA, CDR2 FQGNSA. Germline trimming cut 5 bases from V and 5 bases from J; bases unmatched to any gene: 5. The CDR3 sequence is 15 residues long. CDR3 nucleotide sequence: TGTGCCAGCAGCACTAGCGGGGGGGCCAGGGAGACCCAGTACTTC. Its translation: CASSTSGGARETQYF.

This clone has just a few counts. The J gene is TRBJ1-5, the V gene TRBV5-4; 8 bases map to TRBD1. The J segment lost 4 bases and the V segment lost 4 bases, leaving 1 base of the junction unmatched. This CDR3 contains 13 residues. The V gene's germline CDR1 is SGHNT and CDR2 YYREEE (reference sequence). CDR3 DNA: TGTGCCAGCAGCAGGGACAGGAATCAGCCCCAGCATTTT. Its translation: CASSRDRNQPQHF.

The chain recombines TRBV6-5 with TRBJ2-2, with a weak D call TRBD2 (7 bases). The CDR3 covers 15 residues. The V end was cut by 8 bases, the J end by 3 bases, with 16 bases between. Germline V lookup: CDR1 MNHEY, CDR2 SVGAGI. The CDR3 loop reads CASLLGGGYTGELFF. In DNA form, the CDR3 reads TGTGCCAGCCTATTAGGGGGAGGGTACACCGGGGAGCTGTTTTTT.

The V gene is TRBV19, the J gene TRBJ2-6; maybe TRBD1 (6 bases). With 8 bases removed from V and 0 bases from J, the gap between germline ends came to 14 bases. The CDR3 extends over 16 amino acids. Germline loops: CDR1 LNHDA, CDR2 SQIVND (reference sequence). CDR3 nucleotide sequence: TGTGCCAGTGGTTCGCAGGGGCTCTCTGGGGCCAACGTCCTGACTTTC. Translating it yields CASGSQGLSGANVLTF.

A few counts support this clone. This chain connects TRBV14 to TRBJ2-7; 9 bases fit TRBD2. This CDR3 contains 15 residues. CDR1 and CDR2 from the germline V gene are SGHDN and FVKESK. V lost 6 bases to trimming and J lost 3 bases; unmatched junction nucleotides: 9. The CDR3 coding sequence is TGTGCCAGCAGAGCCGGGACTAGCCCGGGCTACGAGCAGTACTTC. Translation gives CASRAGTSPGYEQYF.

This clone turned up a few times. The chain has TRBV30 and TRBJ2-3; the match to TRBD2 covers 10 bases. The CDR3 is 14 amino acids. Trimming cost V 5 bases and J 4 bases; bases outside gene matches: 6. The V gene's germline CDR1 is GTSNPN and CDR2 SVGIG (reference sequence). The CDR3 nucleotides are TGTGCCTGGGCTTCTAGCGGGGGCGCAGATACGCAGTATTTT. Encoded protein: CAWASSGGADTQYF. Full variable domain (missing parts from reference TRBV30 and TRBJ2-3): SQTIHQWPATLVQPVGSPLSLECTVEGTSNPNLYWYRQAAGRGLQLLFYSVGIGQISSEVPQNLSASRPQDRQFILSSKKLLLSDSGFYLCAWASSGGADTQYFGPGTRLTVL.

This clone was recorded a few times. The J gene is TRBJ2-1, the V gene TRBV29-1, with D perhaps matching TRBD1 (5 bases). The V gene's germline CDR1 is SQVTM and CDR2 ANQGSEA. Trimming took off 5 bases at V and 5 bases at J, with 10 bases between the two ends. This CDR3 comprises 12 residues. The chain's CDR3 is CSVSAGNNEQFF. The CDR3 nucleotides read TGCAGCGTTTCGGCAGGGAACAATGAGCAGTTCTTC.

This clone was seen only a few times. The chain employs TRBV5-6 and TRBJ2-5; possible D gene TRBD1, 6 bases. The V end lost 3 bases, the J end lost 5 bases, and 14 bases lay between the germline ends. The CDR3 covers 14 residues. Per germline, CDR1 SGHDT and CDR2 YYEEEE. The CDR3 protein is CASSWDMTGETQYF. The CDR3 DNA reads TGTGCCAGCAGCTGGGACATGACTGGGGAGACCCAGTACTTC.

CDR3 DNA sequence: TGTGCCAGCAGCTTAGAAGGTCGGGGGACTGGAAACACCATATATTTT. Translating it yields CASSLEGRGTGNTIYF. The chain employs TRBV7-6 and TRBJ1-3, with D possibly being TRBD1 (5 bases). Per germline, CDR1 SGHVS and CDR2 FNYEAQ. The CDR3 runs to 16 residues. Trimming left V 1 base short and J 2 bases short, with 12 bases between. The full variable domain, with the rest looked up from reference TRBV7-6 and TRBJ1-3, is GAGVSQSPRYKVTKRGQDVALRCDPISGHVSLYWYRQALGQGPEFLTYFNYEAQQDKSGLPNDRFSAERPEGSISTLTIQRTEQRDSAMYRCASSLEGRGTGNTIYFGEGSWLTVV.

This clone was seen ten or more times. The V and J genes are TRBV18 and TRBJ1-2; possibly TRBD1 for D (5 bases). Per the germline V gene, CDR1 is KGHSH and CDR2 is LQKENI. The germline V and J ends were trimmed by 2 bases and 0 bases, with 7 bases remaining between them. CDR3 size: 14 residues. The CDR3 DNA follows: TGTGCCAGCTCACCAGGGGCTACTAACTATGGCTACACCTTC. Protein product: CASSPGATNYGYTF.

As concerns this clone: This CDR3 is also generated by other DNA sequences in the sample. This chain joins TRBV9 and TRBJ2-5; D is possibly TRBD1 (5 bases). Germline values: CDR1 SGDLS, CDR2 YYNGEE. This CDR3 contains 12 residues. Trimming removed 4 bases at V and 1 base at J, with 5 bases between. CDR3 coding DNA: TGTGCCAGCAGCAGGGGCCAAGAGACCCAGTACTTC. It codes for CASSRGQETQYF.

The rearrangement joins TRBV11-1 to TRBJ1-6, with D unresolved. V was clipped by 4 bases and J by 5 bases, with 9 bases between them. This CDR3 comprises 14 residues. Germline CDR1 is SGHAT and CDR2 is FQDESV (reference sequence). CDR3 bases: TGTGCCAGCAGCTGGCGGGGTGATAATTCACCCCTCCACTTT. The encoded protein is CASSWRGDNSPLHF.

This chain joins TRBV5-4 and TRBJ1-2, with a possible D match to TRBD1 (6 bases). The CDR3 extends over 14 amino acids. The V end was cut by 4 bases, the J end by 8 bases, with 18 bases between. From germline, CDR1 is SGHNT and CDR2 YYREEE (reference sequence). The CDR3 DNA reads TGTGCCAGCAGCCGCCCCCAGGGGTCCTTCGGCTACACCTTC. It codes for CASSRPQGSFGYTF.

This clone was picked up a small number of times. V and J are TRBV6-4 and TRBJ2-3; D not resolved. The germline gives CDR1 MRHNA, CDR2 SNTAGT. V lost 0 bases and J lost 3, with 4 bases in between. The CDR3 length is 13 residues. CDR3 protein: CASSDSLTDTQYF. CDR3 nucleotides: TGTGCCAGCAGTGACTCCCTTACAGATACGCAGTATTTT.

This clone showed up just a few times. The genes are TRBV18 and TRBJ2-5, with D unresolved. This CDR3 is built from 14 residues. V lost 6 bases, J lost 5 bases, and 16 bases lay in between. Looked up from germline, CDR1 is KGHSH and CDR2 is LQKENI. This CDR3 is CASSPSPLSETQYF. The CDR3 coding sequence is TGTGCCAGCTCCCCGTCTCCCCTCAGTGAGACCCAGTACTTC.